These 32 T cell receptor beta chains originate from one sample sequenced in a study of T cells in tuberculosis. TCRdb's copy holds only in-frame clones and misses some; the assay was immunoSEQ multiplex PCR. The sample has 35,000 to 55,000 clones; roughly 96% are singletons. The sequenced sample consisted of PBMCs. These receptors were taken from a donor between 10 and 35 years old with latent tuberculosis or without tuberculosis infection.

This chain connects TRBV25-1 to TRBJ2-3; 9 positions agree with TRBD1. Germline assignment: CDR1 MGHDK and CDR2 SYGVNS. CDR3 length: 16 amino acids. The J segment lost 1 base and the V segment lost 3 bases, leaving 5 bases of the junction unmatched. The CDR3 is CASSERRTGGTDTQYF. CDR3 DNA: TGTGCCAGCAGTGAGCGGAGGACAGGGGGCACAGATACGCAGTATTTT.

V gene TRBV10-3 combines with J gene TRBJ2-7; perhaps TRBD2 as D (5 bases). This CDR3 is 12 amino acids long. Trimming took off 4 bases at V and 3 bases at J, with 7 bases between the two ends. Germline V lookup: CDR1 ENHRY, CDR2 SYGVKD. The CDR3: CAISVGSYEQYF. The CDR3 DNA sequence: TGTGCCATCAGTGTGGGGAGCTACGAGCAGTACTTC.

The CDR3 reads CASSQGGQGGMTDTQYF. CDR3 nucleotide sequence: TGCGCCAGCAGCCAAGGGGGACAGGGAGGGATGACAGATACGCAGTATTTT. This sequence joins TRBV4-1 and TRBJ2-3, with 9 bases matching TRBD1. CDR3 length: 17 amino acids. Germline V gene sequence: CDR1 MGHRA, CDR2 YSYEKL. Losses at the gene ends were 1 base for V and 3 bases for J; bases not matched to a gene: 8.

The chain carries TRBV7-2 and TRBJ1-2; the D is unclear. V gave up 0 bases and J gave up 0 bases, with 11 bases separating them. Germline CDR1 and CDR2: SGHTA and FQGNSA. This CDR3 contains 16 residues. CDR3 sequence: CASSLASVGANYGYTF. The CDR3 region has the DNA TGTGCCAGCAGCTTAGCATCCGTCGGAGCTAACTATGGCTACACCTTC.

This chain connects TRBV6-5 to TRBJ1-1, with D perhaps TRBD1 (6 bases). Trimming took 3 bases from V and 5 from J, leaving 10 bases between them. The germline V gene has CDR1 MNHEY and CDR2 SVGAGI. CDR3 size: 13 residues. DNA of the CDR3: TGTGCCAGCAGTTATCAGGGGAAGACTGAAGCTTTCTTT. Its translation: CASSYQGKTEAFF.

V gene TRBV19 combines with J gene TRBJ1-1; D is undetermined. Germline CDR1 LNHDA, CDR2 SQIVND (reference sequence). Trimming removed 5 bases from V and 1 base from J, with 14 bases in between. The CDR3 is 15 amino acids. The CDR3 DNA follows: TGTGCCAGTAGTTCTATGGTCCGGGGGAACACTGAAGCTTTCTTT. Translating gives CASSSMVRGNTEAFF.

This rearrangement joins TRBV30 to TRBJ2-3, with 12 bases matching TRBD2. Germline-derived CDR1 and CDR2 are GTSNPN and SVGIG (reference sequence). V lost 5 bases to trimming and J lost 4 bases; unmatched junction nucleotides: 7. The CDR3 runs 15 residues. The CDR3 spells CAWLTSGRRADTQYF. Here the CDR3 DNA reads TGTGCCTGGCTGACTAGCGGGAGAAGGGCAGATACGCAGTATTTT.

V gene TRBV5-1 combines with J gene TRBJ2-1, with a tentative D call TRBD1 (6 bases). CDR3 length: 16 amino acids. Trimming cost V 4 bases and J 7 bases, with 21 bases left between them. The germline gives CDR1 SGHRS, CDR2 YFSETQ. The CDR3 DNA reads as TGCGCCAGCAGCCTGGGCCCGACAGGCCTTGGGAATGAGCAGTTCTTC. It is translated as CASSLGPTGLGNEQFF.

CDR3 in DNA: TGTGCCAGCAGTTCGACAGGGGGCTTATCACGAAACACCATATATTTT. Residues: CASSSTGGLSRNTIYF. The rearrangement uses TRBV28 and TRBJ1-3; 10 bases are shared with TRBD1. Germline CDR1 and CDR2: MDHEN and SYDVKM. CDR3 length equals 16 residues. V lost 4 bases, J lost 5 bases, and 8 bases stayed unmatched. The entire variable domain, with the rest obtained from reference TRBV28 and TRBJ1-3, is as follows: DVKVTQSSRYLVKRTGEKVFLECVQDMDHENMFWYRQDPGLGLRLIYFSYDVKMKEKGDIPEGYSVSREKKERFSLILESASTNQTSMYLCASSSTGGLSRNTIYFGEGSWLTVV.

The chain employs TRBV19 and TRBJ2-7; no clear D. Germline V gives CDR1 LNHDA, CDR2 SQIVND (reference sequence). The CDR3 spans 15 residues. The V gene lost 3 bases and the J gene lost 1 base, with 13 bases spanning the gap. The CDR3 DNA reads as TGTGCCAGTAGTATTCGAACAGCCTTGTCCTACGAGCAGTACTTC. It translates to CASSIRTALSYEQYF. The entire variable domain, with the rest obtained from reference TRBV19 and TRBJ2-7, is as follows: DGGITQSPKYLFRKEGQNVTLSCEQNLNHDAMYWYRQDPGQGLRLIYYSQIVNDFQKGDIAEGYSVSREKKESFPLTVTSAQKNPTAFYLCASSIRTALSYEQYFGPGTRLTVT.

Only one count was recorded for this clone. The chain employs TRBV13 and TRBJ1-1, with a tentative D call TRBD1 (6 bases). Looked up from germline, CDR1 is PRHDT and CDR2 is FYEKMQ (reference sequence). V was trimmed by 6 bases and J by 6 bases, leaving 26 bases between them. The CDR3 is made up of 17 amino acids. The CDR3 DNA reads TGTGCCAGCAGGGCGGTAAGGGACACTGACTATGTCCCTGAAGCTTTCTTT. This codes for CASRAVRDTDYVPEAFF.

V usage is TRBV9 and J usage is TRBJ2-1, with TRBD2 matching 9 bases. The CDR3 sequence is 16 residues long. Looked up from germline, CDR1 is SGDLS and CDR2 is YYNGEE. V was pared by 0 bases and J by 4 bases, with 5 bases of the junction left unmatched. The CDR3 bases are TGTGCCAGCAGCGTAGAGGCTAGCGGGGCGTACAATGAGCAGTTCTTC. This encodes CASSVEASGAYNEQFF.

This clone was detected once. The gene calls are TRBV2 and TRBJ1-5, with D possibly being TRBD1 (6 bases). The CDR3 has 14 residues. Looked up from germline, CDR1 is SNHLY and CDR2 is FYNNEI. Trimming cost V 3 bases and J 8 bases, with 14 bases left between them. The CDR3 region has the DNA TGTGCCAGCAGTGACCAAGGACAGTGGAAGCCCCAGCATTTT. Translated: CASSDQGQWKPQHF. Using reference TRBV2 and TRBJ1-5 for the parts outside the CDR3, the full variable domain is EPEVTQTPSHQVTQMGQEVILRCVPISNHLYFYWYRQILGQKVEFLVSFYNNEISEKSEIFDDQFSVERPDGSNFTLKIRSTKLEDSAMYFCASSDQGQWKPQHFGDGTRLSIL.

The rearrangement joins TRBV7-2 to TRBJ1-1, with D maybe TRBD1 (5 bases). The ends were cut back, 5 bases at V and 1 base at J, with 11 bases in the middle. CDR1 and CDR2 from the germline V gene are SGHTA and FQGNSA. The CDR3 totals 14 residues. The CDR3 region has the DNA TGTGCCAGCAGCCGACAGAGAAGGAACACTGAAGCTTTCTTT. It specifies CASSRQRRNTEAFF.

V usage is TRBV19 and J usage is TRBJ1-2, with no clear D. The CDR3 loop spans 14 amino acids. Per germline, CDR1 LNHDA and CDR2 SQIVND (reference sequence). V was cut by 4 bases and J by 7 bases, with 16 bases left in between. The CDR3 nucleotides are TGTGCCAGTAGTAAACCCGGGTTCTTGATTGGCTACACCTTC. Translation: CASSKPGFLIGYTF.

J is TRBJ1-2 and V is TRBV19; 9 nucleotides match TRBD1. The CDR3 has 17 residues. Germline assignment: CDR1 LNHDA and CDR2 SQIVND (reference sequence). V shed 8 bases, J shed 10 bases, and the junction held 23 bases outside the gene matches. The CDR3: CASHEGTGLVGIAIYTF. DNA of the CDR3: TGTGCCAGTCATGAAGGGACAGGGCTTGTAGGGATTGCGATCTACACCTTC.

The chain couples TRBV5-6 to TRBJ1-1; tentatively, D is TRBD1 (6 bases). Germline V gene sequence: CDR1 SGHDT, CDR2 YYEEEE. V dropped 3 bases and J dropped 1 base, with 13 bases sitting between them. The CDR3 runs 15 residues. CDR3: CASSWLGAKNTEAFF. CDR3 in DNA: TGTGCCAGCAGCTGGCTGGGGGCTAAGAACACTGAAGCTTTCTTT.

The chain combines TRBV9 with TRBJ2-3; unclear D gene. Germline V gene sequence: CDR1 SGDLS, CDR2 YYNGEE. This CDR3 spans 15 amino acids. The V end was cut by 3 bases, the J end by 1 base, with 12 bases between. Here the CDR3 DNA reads TGTGCCAGCAGCGAACTAACGACCGGCACAGATACGCAGTATTTT. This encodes CASSELTTGTDTQYF.

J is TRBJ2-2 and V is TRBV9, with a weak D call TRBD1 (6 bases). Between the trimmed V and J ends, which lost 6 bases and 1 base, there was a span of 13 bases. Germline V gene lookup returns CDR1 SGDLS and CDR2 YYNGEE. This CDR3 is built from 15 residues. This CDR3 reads CASNYGGENTGELFF. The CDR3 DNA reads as TGTGCCAGCAACTATGGGGGCGAGAACACCGGGGAGCTGTTTTTT. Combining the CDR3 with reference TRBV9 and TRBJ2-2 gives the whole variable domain DSGVTQTPKHLITATGQRVTLRCSPRSGDLSVYWYQQSLDQGLQFLIQYYNGEERAKGNILERFSAQQFPDLHSELNLSSLELGDSALYFCASNYGGENTGELFFGEGSRLTVL.

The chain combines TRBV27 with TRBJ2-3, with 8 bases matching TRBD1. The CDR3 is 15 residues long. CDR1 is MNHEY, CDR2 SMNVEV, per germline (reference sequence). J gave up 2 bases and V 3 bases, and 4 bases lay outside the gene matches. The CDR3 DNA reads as TGTGCCAGCAGTTTTGGGACAGGAAACACAGATACGCAGTATTTT. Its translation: CASSFGTGNTDTQYF.

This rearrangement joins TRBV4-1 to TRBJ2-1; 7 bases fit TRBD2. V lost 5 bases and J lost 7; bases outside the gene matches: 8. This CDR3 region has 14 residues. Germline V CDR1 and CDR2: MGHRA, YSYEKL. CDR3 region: CASSWSGETNEQFF. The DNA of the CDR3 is TGCGCCAGCAGCTGGAGCGGGGAAACAAATGAGCAGTTCTTC.

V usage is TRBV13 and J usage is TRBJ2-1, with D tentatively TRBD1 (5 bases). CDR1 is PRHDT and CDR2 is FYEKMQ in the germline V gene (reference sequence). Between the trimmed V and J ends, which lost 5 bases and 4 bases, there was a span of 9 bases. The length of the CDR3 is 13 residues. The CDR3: CASSQGVYNEQFF. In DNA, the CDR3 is TGTGCCAGCAGCCAAGGGGTTTACAATGAGCAGTTCTTC.

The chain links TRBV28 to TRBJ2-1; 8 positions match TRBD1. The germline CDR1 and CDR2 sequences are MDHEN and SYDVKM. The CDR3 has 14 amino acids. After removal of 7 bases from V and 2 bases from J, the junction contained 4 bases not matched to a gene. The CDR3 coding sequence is TGTGCCAGCACCACGGGACAGGCCTACAATGAGCAGTTCTTC. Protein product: CASTTGQAYNEQFF.

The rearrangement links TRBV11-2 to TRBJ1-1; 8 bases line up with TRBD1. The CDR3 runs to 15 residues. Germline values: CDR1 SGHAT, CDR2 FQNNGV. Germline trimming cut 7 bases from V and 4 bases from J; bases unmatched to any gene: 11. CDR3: CASNLKTGVSTEAFF. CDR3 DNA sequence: TGTGCCAGCAATTTGAAGACAGGGGTGAGCACTGAAGCTTTCTTT. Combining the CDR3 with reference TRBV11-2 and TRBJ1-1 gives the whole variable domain EAGVAQSPRYKIIEKRQSVAFWCNPISGHATLYWYQQILGQGPKLLIQFQNNGVVDDSQLPKDRFSAERLKGVDSTLKIQPAKLEDSAVYLCASNLKTGVSTEAFFGQGTRLTVV.

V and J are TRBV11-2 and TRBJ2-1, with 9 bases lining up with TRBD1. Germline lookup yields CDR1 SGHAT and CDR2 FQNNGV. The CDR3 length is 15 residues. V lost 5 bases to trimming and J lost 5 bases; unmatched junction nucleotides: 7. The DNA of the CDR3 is TGTGCCAGCAGCCGCGGACAGGGGTGGAACAATGAGCAGTTCTTC. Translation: CASSRGQGWNNEQFF.

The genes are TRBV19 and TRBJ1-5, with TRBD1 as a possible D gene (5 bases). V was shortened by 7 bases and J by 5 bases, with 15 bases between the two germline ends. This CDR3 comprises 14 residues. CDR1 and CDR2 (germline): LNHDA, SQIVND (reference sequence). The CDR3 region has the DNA TGTGCCAGTACCACGGGGGGAGGCTATCAGCCCCAGCATTTT. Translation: CASTTGGGYQPQHF.

In DNA form, the CDR3 reads TGTGCCAGTAGTATCCGGGGCTATGGCTACACCTTC. Protein product: CASSIRGYGYTF. The V call is TRBV19, the J call TRBJ1-2; unclear D gene. With 3 bases removed from V and 4 bases from J, the gap between germline ends came to 6 bases. Germline values: CDR1 LNHDA, CDR2 SQIVND (reference sequence). CDR3 size: 12 residues.

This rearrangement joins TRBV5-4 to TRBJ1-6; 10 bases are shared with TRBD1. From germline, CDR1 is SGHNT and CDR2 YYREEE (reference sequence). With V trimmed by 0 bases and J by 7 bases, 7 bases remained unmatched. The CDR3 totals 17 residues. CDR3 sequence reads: CASSLEGTGARNSPLHF. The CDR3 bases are TGTGCCAGCAGCTTGGAGGGGACAGGGGCTCGGAATTCACCCCTCCACTTT.

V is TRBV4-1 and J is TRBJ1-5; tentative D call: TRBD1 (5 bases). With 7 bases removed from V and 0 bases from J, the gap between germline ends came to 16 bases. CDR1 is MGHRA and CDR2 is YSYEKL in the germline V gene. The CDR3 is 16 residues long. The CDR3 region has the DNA TGCGCCAGCACCCCTGGGCCAGGGAATAGCAATCAGCCCCAGCATTTT. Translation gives CASTPGPGNSNQPQHF.

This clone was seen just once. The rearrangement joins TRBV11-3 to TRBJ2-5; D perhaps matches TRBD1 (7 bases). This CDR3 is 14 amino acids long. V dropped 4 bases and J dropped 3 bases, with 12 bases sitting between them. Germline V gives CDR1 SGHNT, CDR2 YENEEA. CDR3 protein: CASSSGGKEETQYF. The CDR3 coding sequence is TGTGCCAGCAGCTCAGGGGGGAAAGAAGAGACCCAGTACTTC.

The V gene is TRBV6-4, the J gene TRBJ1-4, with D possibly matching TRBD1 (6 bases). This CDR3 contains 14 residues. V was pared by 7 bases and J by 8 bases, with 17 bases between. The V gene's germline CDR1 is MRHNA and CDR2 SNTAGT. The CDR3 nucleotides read TGTGCCAGCACCCTCGACAGGAGACGCGAAAAACTGTTTTTT. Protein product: CASTLDRRREKLFF.

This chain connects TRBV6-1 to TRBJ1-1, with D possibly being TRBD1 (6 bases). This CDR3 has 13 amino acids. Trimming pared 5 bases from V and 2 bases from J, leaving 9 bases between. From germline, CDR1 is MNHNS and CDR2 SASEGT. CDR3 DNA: TGTGCCAGCAGTCCGACAGGAAACACTGAAGCTTTCTTT. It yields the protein CASSPTGNTEAFF.